Below are 9 T cell receptor beta chains sequenced from a single sample in a study of cytomegalovirus exposure and HLA in healthy donors (dated by TCRdb to the late 2010s). Library method: the immunoSEQ multiplex PCR assay. For the multiplex PCR, a mixture combining 60 forward primers for TCR Vbeta segments and 13 reverse primers for TCR Jbeta segments was used. Here the immuneACCESS table is served through TCRdb, limited to in-frame sequences with V and J called. Missing clones are a known gap in these copies; in checked studies unresolved V genes cover under half, and the rest lacks a known reason. The sample table records 75,000 to 90,000 clones; 10% of these occur just once. Approximately 25% of the sample goes to the ten largest clones. Sequencing was carried out using PBMCs. All receptors derive from a man aged 55-75 years in good health and CMV-seropositive.

The rearrangement joins TRBV28 to TRBJ2-2; 7 bases agree with TRBD2. Germline CDR1 MDHEN, CDR2 SYDVKM. After removal of 3 bases from V and 2 bases from J, the junction contained 3 bases not matched to a gene. The CDR3 loop spans 15 amino acids. CDR3 sequence: CASSLASGNTGELFF. CDR3 sequence (DNA): TGTGCCAGCAGTTTGGCTAGCGGAAACACCGGGGAGCTGTTTTTT. Supplemented by reference TRBV28 and TRBJ2-2, the full variable domain reads DVKVTQSSRYLVKRTGEKVFLECVQDMDHENMFWYRQDPGLGLRLIYFSYDVKMKEKGDIPEGYSVSREKKERFSLILESASTNQTSMYLCASSLASGNTGELFFGEGSRLTVL.

This chain uses TRBV6-5 with TRBJ1-6; 9 nucleotides match TRBD1. This CDR3 contains 13 residues. The trim removed 6 bases at V and 6 bases at J, leaving 0 bases unmatched. Germline V lookup: CDR1 MNHEY, CDR2 SVGAGI. CDR3 DNA: TGTGCCAGCAGGGACAGGGGTAATTCACCCCTCCACTTT. It encodes CASRDRGNSPLHF.

DNA of the CDR3: TGCGCCAGCAGCCTCACAGGGGTCAGGAACACCGGGGAGCTGTTTTTT. Translation: CASSLTGVRNTGELFF. This chain uses TRBV5-1 with TRBJ2-2; 7 nucleotides agree with TRBD1. CDR1 and CDR2 from the germline V gene are SGHRS and YFSETQ. This CDR3 region has 16 residues. The J segment lost 1 base and the V segment lost 4 bases, leaving 7 bases of the junction unmatched.

This clone appeared a few times. The chain employs TRBV5-1 and TRBJ2-5; D perhaps matches TRBD1 (6 bases). The germline gives CDR1 SGHRS, CDR2 YFSETQ. V was cut by 0 bases and J by 5 bases, with 17 bases left in between. This CDR3 is 16 amino acids long. CDR3 sequence: CASSLGGRGPSETQYF. The CDR3 nucleotides are TGCGCCAGCAGCTTGGGTGGCAGGGGACCATCGGAGACCCAGTACTTC.

This clone has only a few counts. This sequence joins TRBV10-3 and TRBJ2-3, with D perhaps matching TRBD1 (6 bases). The germline V gene has CDR1 ENHRY and CDR2 SYGVKD. V lost 4 bases to trimming and J lost 4 bases, with 18 bases between them. The CDR3 runs to 16 residues. The CDR3, as DNA: TGTGCCATCAGTGCCCTGGGGGCTGTAGGCGCAGATACGCAGTATTTT. It codes for CAISALGAVGADTQYF.

This clone has a handful of counts. This sequence joins TRBV28 and TRBJ2-3, with a weak D call TRBD1 (6 bases). Germline CDR1 reads MDHEN; CDR2 reads SYDVKM. This CDR3 has 15 amino acids. V lost 8 bases and J 4 bases, leaving 19 bases between the germline ends. CDR3 nucleotide sequence: TGTGCCAGCGGAACAGGGTCTCTAGTTCCAGATACGCAGTATTTT. It specifies CASGTGSLVPDTQYF. The whole variable domain, remainder taken from reference TRBV28 and TRBJ2-3, is DVKVTQSSRYLVKRTGEKVFLECVQDMDHENMFWYRQDPGLGLRLIYFSYDVKMKEKGDIPEGYSVSREKKERFSLILESASTNQTSMYLCASGTGSLVPDTQYFGPGTRLTVL.

The chain couples TRBV19 to TRBJ1-2; 12 bases are a match to TRBD1. V lost 7 bases to trimming and J lost 4 bases; unmatched junction nucleotides: 4. The CDR3 sequence is 14 residues long. Germline V gives CDR1 LNHDA, CDR2 SQIVND (reference sequence). In nucleotides, the CDR3 is TGTGCCAGTACCGGGACAGGGGGCGTCTATGGCTACACCTTC. Translated: CASTGTGGVYGYTF.

CDR3 protein: CASSYSASRDTQYF. As DNA, the CDR3 is TGTGCCAGCAGTTACTCGGCCAGTCGAGATACGCAGTATTTT. The J gene is TRBJ2-3, the V gene TRBV6-6; D gene uncertain. There are 14 residues in the CDR3. In germline, CDR1 is MNHNY, CDR2 SVGAGI (reference sequence). Trimming removed 0 bases at V and 5 bases at J, with 9 bases between.

This rearrangement joins TRBV6-5 to TRBJ1-1; no clear D. V dropped 1 base and J dropped 1 base, with 7 bases sitting between them. In germline, CDR1 is MNHEY, CDR2 SVGAGI. The CDR3 spans 14 residues. The CDR3 is CASSYWPGNTEAFF. CDR3 bases: TGTGCCAGCAGTTACTGGCCGGGGAACACTGAAGCTTTCTTT.